This T cell receptor (beta chain) was recovered during a study of T cell clonality in common variable immunodeficiency. Control and CVID samples contributed equal amounts of genomic DNA. The table came from immunoSEQ multiplex PCR; TCRdb's copy has only in-frame clones and leaves some out. This repertoire lists about 23,000 clones without singletons; roughly 9% sits in the top ten. No CVID subject was ill or on immunomodulatory drugs when sampled. Whole-study results and caveats: Common variable immunodeficiency TCR beta sequences reportedly had fewer deletions and N-nucleotide insertions. CVID subjects had higher TCRbeta clonality than healthy controls, most marked in about a third. Shared TCRbeta clones were fewer between CVID subjects than controls.

A note on this clone: Its antigen remains unidentified.

This clonotype was obtained from a human donor with common variable immunodeficiency. The specimen sequenced was peripheral blood mononuclear cells.

The part of the CDR3 DNA that was read is TGTGCCAGCAGCCAGGACAGGCTGGGTATTACTGAA. Translating it yields CASSQDRLGITE. The whole CDR3 protein reads CASSQDRLGITEAFF. The V gene is TRBV5-5, the J gene TRBJ1-1; 7 bases fit TRBD1. The read terminates 3 residues ahead of where the CDR3 ends, so the germline J gene completes it. The CDR3 has 15 residues. V lost 4 bases to trimming and J lost 5 bases; unmatched junction nucleotides: 11. CDR1 and CDR2 (germline): SGHKS, YYEKEE (reference sequence).